This record looks at one TCR beta chain sequence and its context. Assay used: immunoSEQ multiplex PCR; TCRdb lists only in-frame clones, some missing. Of around 150,000 clones listed, about 83% are singletons. This sample was taken from a study of blood T cell repertoires in COVID-19. Trimming took 4 bases from V and 0 from J, leaving 10 bases between them. CDR1 and CDR2 (germline): LGHNT, FRNRAP. The CDR3 is made up of 14 amino acids. The clonotype was recovered from a woman between 40 and 55 years old with acute or convalescent COVID-19. The J gene is TRBJ2-7, the V gene TRBV12-5; no clear D gene. Sequencing used peripheral blood. The CDR3 loop is CASGWAGISYEQYF. In DNA, the CDR3 is TGTGCTAGTGGTTGGGCCGGAATCTCCTACGAGCAGTACTTC.